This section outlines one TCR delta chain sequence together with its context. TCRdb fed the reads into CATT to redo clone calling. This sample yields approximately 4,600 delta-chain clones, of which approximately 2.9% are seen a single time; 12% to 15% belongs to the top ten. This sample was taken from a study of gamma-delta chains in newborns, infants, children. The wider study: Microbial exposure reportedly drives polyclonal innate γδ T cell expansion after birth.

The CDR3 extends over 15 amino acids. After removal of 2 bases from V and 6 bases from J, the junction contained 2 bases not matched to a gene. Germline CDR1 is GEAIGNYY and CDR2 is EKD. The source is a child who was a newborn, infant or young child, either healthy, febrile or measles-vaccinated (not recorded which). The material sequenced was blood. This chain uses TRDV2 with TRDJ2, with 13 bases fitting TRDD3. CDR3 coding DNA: TGTGCCTGTGACAAACTGGGGGATACGCCAGCACAACTCTTCTTT. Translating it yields CACDKLGDTPAQLFF.